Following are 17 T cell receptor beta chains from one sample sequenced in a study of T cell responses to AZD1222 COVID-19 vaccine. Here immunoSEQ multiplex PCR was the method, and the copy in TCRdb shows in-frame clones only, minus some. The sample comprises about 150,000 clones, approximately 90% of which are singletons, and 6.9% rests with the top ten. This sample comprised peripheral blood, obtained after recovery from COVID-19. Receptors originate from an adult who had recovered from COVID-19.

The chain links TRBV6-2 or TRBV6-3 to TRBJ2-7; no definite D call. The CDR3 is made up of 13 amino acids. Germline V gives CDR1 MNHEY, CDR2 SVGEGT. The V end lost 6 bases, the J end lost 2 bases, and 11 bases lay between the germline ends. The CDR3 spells CASSSDQAYEQYF. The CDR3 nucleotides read TGTGCCAGCAGCTCGGACCAAGCCTACGAGCAGTACTTC.

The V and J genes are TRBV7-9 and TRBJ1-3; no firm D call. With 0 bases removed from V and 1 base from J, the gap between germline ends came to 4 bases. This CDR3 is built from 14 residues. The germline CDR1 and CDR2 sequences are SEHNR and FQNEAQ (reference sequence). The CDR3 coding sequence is TGTGCCAGCAGCTTAGCAGGATCTGGAAACACCATATATTTT. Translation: CASSLAGSGNTIYF.

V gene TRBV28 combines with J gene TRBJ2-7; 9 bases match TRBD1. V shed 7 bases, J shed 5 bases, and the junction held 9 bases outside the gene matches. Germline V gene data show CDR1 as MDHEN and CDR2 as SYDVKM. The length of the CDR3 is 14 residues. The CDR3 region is CASTRDRVGHEQYF. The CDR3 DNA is TGTGCCAGCACCCGGGACAGGGTGGGCCACGAGCAGTACTTC. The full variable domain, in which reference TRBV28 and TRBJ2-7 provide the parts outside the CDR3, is DVKVTQSSRYLVKRTGEKVFLECVQDMDHENMFWYRQDPGLGLRLIYFSYDVKMKEKGDIPEGYSVSREKKERFSLILESASTNQTSMYLCASTRDRVGHEQYFGPGTRLTVT.

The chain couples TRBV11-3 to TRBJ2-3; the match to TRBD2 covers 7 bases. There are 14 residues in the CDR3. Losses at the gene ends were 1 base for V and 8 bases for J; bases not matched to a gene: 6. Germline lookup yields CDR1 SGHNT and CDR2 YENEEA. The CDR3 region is CASSLGGGSSTQYF. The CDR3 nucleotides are TGTGCCAGCAGCTTAGGCGGGGGAAGTAGTACGCAGTATTTT.

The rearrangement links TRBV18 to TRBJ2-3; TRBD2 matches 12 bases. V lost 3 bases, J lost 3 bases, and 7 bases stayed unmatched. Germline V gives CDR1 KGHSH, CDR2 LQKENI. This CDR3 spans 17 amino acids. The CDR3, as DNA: TGTGCCAGCTCACCGCCCTCCCTAGCGGGGGGGACAGATACGCAGTATTTT. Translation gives CASSPPSLAGGTDTQYF.

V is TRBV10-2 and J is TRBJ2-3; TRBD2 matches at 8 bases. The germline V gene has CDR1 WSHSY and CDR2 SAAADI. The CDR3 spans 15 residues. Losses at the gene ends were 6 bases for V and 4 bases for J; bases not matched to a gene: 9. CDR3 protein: CASRGTGGPADTQYF. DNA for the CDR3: TGCGCCAGCAGGGGTACGGGAGGGCCGGCAGATACGCAGTATTTT.

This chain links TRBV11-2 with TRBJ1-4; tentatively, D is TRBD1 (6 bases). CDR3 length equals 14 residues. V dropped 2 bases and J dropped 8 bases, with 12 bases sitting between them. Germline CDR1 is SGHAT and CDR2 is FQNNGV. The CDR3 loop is CASSLQGFGEKLFF. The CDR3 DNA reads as TGTGCCAGCAGCTTACAGGGGTTTGGCGAAAAACTGTTTTTT.

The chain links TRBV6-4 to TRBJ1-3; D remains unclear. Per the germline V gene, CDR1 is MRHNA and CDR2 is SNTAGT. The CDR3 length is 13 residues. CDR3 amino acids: CVLWTYSGNTIYF. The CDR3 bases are TGTGTCCTTTGGACCTACTCTGGAAACACCATATATTTT.

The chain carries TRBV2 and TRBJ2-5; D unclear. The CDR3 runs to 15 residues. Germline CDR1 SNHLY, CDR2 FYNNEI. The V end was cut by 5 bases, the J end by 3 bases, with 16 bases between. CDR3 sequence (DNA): TGTGCCAGCAGTTACTCCCCGAGACCTGAAGAGACCCAGTACTTC. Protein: CASSYSPRPEETQYF.

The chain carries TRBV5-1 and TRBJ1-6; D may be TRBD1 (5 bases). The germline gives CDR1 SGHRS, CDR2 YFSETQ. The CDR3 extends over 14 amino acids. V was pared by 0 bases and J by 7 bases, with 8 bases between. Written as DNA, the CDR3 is TGCGCCAGCAGCTTGGGACAGTACAATTCACCCCTCCACTTT. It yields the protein CASSLGQYNSPLHF.

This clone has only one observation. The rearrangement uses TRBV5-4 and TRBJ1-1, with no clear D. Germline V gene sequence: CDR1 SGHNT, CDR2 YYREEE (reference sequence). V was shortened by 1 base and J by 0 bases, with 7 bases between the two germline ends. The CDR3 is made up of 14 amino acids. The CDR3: CASSLLGMNTEAFF. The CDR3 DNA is TGTGCCAGCAGCTTGCTGGGTATGAACACTGAAGCTTTCTTT.

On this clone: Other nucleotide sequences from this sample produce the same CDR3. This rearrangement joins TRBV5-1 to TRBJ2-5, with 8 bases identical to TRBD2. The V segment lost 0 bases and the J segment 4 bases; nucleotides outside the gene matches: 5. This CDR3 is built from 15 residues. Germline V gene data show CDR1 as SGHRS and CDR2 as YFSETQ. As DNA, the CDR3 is TGCGCCAGCAGCTTGGTTGGGACTAGAGGAGAGACCCAGTACTTC. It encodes CASSLVGTRGETQYF.

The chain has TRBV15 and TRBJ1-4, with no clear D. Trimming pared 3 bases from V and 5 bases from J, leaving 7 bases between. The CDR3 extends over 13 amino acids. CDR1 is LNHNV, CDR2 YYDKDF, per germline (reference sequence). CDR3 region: CATSRWLNEKLFF. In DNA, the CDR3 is TGTGCCACCAGCAGGTGGCTAAATGAAAAACTGTTTTTT.

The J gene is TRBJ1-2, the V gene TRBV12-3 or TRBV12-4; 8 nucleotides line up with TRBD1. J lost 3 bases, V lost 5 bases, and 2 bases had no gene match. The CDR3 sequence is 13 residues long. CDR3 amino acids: CASSLDRDYGYTF. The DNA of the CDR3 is TGTGCCAGCAGTCTGGACAGGGACTATGGCTACACCTTC.

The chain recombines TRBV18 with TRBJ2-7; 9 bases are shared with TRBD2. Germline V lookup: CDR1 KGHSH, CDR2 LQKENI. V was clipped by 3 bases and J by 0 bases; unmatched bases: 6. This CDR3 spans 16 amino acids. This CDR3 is CASSPITSGSSYEQYF. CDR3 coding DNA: TGTGCCAGCTCACCTATTACTAGCGGGTCCTCCTACGAGCAGTACTTC.

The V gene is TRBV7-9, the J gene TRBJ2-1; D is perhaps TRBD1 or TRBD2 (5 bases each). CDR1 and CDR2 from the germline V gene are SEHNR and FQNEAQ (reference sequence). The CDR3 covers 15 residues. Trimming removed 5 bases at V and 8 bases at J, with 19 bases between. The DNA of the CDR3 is TGTGCCAGCAGCCAACGGACGGGGCCGGTGGATGAGCAGTTCTTC. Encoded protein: CASSQRTGPVDEQFF.

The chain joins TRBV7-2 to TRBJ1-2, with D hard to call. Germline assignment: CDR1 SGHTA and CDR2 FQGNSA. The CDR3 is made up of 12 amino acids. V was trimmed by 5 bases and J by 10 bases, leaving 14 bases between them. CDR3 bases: TGTGCCAGCAGCCCTCGGTCGACTAACTACACCTTC. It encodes CASSPRSTNYTF.